The clone carrying this TCR beta chain showed up just once. Its specificity is unknown. TCRdb keeps only in-frame clones here, not all; method: immunoSEQ multiplex PCR. The table shows 300,000 to 400,000 clones, with around 85% occurring only once. Documented treatment: over 15 received Ad26.COV2.S at low or high dose, single or two shots; about 5 received placebo; per-sample allocation not given. Sampling occurred on day 63 after the first vaccine or placebo injection. What was given as vaccine was an Ad26 vector encoding Wuhan-strain SARS-CoV-2 spike. Germline CDR1 and CDR2: DFQATT and SNEGSKA (reference sequence). The J segment lost 4 bases and the V segment lost 3 bases, leaving 4 bases of the junction unmatched. The CDR3 is 15 amino acids. This entry is derived from a study of Ad26.COV2.S vaccination and SARS-CoV-2 variants. Study as a whole: The donor was enrolled in the Ad26.COV2.S arm of the COV1001 trial.

Notes on the study in general: From the TCR breadth and depth analyses, total T cell responses may have been underestimated. Vaccine and placebo recipients had similar non-spike TCR breadth.

This receptor was obtained from a person between 18 and 60 years old who received the Ad26.COV2.S COVID-19 vaccine or a placebo. The chain recombines TRBV20-1 with TRBJ2-5, with 14 bases that match TRBD2. The source was peripheral blood, collected in a trial of Ad26.COV2.S vaccine versus placebo. CDR3 sequence: CSASGTSGGRETQYF. CDR3 bases: TGCAGTGCTAGTGGGACTAGCGGGGGAAGAGAGACCCAGTACTTC.